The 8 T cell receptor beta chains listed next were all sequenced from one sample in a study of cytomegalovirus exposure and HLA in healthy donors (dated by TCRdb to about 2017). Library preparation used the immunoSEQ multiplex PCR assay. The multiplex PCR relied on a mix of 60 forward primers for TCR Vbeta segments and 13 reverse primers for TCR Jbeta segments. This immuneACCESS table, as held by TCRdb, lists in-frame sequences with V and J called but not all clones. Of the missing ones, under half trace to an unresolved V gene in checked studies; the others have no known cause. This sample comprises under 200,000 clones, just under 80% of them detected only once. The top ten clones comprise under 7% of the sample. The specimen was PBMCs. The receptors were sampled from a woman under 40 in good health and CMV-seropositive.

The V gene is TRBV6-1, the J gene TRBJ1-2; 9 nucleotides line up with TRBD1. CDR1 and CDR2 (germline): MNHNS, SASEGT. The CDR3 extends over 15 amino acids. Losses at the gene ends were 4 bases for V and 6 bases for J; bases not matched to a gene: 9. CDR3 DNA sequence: TGTGCCAGCAGTGCTTTTACAGGGGGCGCGGATGGCTACACCTTC. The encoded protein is CASSAFTGGADGYTF.

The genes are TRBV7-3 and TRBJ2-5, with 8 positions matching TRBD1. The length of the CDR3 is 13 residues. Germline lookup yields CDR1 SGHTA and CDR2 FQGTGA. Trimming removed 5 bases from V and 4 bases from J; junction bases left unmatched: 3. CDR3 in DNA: TGTGCCAGCAGCGGAACAGGGGGAGAGACCCAGTACTTC. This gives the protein CASSGTGGETQYF.

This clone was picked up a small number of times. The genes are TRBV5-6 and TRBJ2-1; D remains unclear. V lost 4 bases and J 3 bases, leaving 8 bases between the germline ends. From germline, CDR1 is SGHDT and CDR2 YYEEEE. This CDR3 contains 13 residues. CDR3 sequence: CASSSYGYNEQFF. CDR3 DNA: TGTGCCAGCAGCAGCTACGGCTACAATGAGCAGTTCTTC.

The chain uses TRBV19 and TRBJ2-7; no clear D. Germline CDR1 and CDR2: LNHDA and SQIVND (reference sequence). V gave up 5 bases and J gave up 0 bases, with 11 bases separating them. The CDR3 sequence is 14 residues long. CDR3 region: CASSVSGSSYEQYF. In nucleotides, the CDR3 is TGTGCCAGTAGTGTATCAGGAAGCTCCTACGAGCAGTACTTC.

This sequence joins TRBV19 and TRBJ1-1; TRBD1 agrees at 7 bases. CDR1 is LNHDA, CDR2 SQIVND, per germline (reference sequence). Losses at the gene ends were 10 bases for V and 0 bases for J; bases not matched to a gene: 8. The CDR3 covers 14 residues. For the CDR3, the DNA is TGTGCCACCAAGGGACAGAGCATGAACACTGAAGCTTTCTTT. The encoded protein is CATKGQSMNTEAFF. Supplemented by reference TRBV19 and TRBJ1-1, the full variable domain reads DGGITQSPKYLFRKEGQNVTLSCEQNLNHDAMYWYRQDPGQGLRLIYYSQIVNDFQKGDIAEGYSVSREKKESFPLTVTSAQKNPTAFYLCATKGQSMNTEAFFGQGTRLTVV.

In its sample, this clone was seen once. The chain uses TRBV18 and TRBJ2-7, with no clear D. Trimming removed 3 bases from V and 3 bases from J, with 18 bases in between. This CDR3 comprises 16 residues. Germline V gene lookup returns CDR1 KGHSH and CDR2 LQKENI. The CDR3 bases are TGTGCCAGCTCACCTTTACCCTCCTTCCCCTACTACGAGCAGTACTTC. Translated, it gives CASSPLPSFPYYEQYF.

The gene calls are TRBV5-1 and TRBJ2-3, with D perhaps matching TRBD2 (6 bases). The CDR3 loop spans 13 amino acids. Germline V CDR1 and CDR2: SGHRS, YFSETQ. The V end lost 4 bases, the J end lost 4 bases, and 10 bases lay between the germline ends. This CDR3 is CASSLGTSDTQYF. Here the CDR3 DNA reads TGCGCCAGCAGCCTCGGGACTTCAGATACGCAGTATTTT.

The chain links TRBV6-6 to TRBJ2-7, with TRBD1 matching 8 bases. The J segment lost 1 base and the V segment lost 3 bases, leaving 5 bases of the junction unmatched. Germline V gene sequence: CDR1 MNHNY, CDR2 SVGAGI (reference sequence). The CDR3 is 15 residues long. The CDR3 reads CASSYGTGLSYEQYF. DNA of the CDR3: TGTGCCAGCAGTTATGGGACAGGACTATCCTACGAGCAGTACTTC.